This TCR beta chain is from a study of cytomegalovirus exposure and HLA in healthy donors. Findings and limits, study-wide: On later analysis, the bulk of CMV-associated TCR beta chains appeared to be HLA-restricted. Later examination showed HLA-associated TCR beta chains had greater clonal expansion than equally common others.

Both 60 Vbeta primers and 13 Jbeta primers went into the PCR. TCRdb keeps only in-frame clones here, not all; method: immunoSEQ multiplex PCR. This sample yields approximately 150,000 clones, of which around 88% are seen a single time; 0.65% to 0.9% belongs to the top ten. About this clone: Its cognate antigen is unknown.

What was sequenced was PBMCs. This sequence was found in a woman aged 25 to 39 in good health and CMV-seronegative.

The CDR3 sequence: CASSVKQGAQTDTQYF. In nucleotides, the CDR3 is TGCGCCAGCAGCGTAAAACAGGGGGCGCAGACAGATACGCAGTATTTT. The chain recombines TRBV5-1 with TRBJ2-3; 9 bases match TRBD1. The CDR3 is made up of 16 amino acids. V trimming: 4 bases; J trimming: 3 bases; junction bases outside the gene matches: 9. Germline CDR1 and CDR2: SGHRS and YFSETQ.